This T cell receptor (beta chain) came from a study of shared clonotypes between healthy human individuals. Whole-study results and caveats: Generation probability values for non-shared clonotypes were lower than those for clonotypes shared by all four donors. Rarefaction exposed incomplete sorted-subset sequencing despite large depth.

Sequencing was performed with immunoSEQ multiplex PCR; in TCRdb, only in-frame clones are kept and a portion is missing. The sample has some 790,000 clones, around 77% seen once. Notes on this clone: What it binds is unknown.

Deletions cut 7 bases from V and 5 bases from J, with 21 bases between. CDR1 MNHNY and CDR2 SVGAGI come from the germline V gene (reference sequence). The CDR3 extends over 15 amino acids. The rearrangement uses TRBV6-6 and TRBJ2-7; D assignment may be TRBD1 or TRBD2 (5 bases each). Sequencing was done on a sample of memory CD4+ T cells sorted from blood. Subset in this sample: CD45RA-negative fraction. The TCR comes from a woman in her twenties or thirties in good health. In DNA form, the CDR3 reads TGTGCCAGCAAACCGCAGGGCAGCGCGGGTCACGAGCAGTACTTC. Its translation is CASKPQGSAGHEQYF.